This TCR beta chain was retrieved from a study of cytomegalovirus exposure and HLA in healthy donors. Study overall: The 95 to 150 validation repertoires, a later analysis reported, used the same platform as the approximately 650 first-cohort repertoires. Study outcomes and limitations: With high specificity and sensitivity, the classifier reportedly diagnosed cytomegalovirus status. Some public TCRs appeared in many individuals, while most sequences were rare. A few of the chains that were CMV-associated were confirmed in vitro to be specific for CMV antigens.

This table comes from immunoSEQ multiplex PCR, and its TCRdb copy is limited to in-frame clones, with some not included. The repertoire holds 350,000 or so clones, with roughly 89% as singletons. The CDR3 covers 15 residues. Germline loops: CDR1 LGHNA, CDR2 YSLEER. Trimming removed 4 bases at V and 5 bases at J, with 14 bases between. As for this clone: Its target is not known.

Specimen: PBMCs. V gene TRBV4-3 combines with J gene TRBJ1-4; no firm D call. This TCR was sampled from a woman between 18 and 30 years old in good health and CMV-seronegative. The CDR3, as DNA: TGCGCCAGCAGCCTTTTGGTCGGAGGGAATGAAAAACTGTTTTTT. Amino acid sequence: CASSLLVGGNEKLFF.